This TCR beta chain comes out of a study of cytomegalovirus exposure and HLA in healthy donors. General study points: When analyzed later, the rates of TCR association showed variation by HLA locus, with DRB1 the most and HLA-C the fewest. The authors judged a highly shared variant cluster likely a sequencing artifact.

Amplification used 60 Vbeta primers and 13 Jbeta primers. Sequenced by immunoSEQ multiplex PCR; TCRdb stores in-frame clones only, minus some. Of 150,000 or so clones listed, roughly 80% are singletons. This clone was seen once. The antigen is unknown. The sample was PBMCs. The TCR originated in a woman between 40 and 55 years old in good health and CMV-seropositive.

CDR3 residues: CASRPGQGGLRNEKLFF. DNA of the CDR3: TGTGCCAGCAGGCCGGGACAGGGAGGGTTAAGGAATGAAAAACTGTTTTTT. The V call is TRBV28, the J call TRBJ1-4, with 9 positions matching TRBD1. The V gene end was trimmed by 6 bases and the J gene end by 5 bases; junction bases not matched to a gene: 13. The CDR3 loop spans 17 amino acids. Germline V gene data show CDR1 as MDHEN and CDR2 as SYDVKM.